This T cell receptor beta chain was captured by sequencing in a study of blood T cell repertoires in COVID-19. For the study at large: PBMCs, B-cell-depleted T cells, or T cells were the source of the cDNA or gDNA that made up the material.

V shed 4 bases and J shed 2 bases, with 12 bases lying between them. This CDR3 spans 15 amino acids. Germline V CDR1 and CDR2: SGHRS, YFSETQ. A few counts support this clone. The sample contains more than one DNA sequence encoding this CDR3. The data were produced by immunoSEQ multiplex PCR, yet TCRdb's version contains in-frame clones alone and is incomplete. The sample yields approximately 170,000 clones, over 75% seen once. Sequencing was carried out using peripheral blood. This TCR came from a man at least 80 years old with COVID-19, enrolled during active disease. The gene calls are TRBV5-1 and TRBJ1-4; D remains unclear. The CDR3 is CASSLQGGTNEKLFF. The CDR3 nucleotides read TGCGCCAGCAGCCTACAAGGCGGTACTAATGAAAAACTGTTTTTT.